This T cell receptor (beta chain) was recovered during a study of blood T cell repertoires in COVID-19. As for the study in general: T cells, B-cell-depleted T cells, or PBMCs provided the cDNA or gDNA that served as material.

V lost 7 bases, J lost 4 bases, and 9 bases stayed unmatched. There are 14 residues in the CDR3. In germline, CDR1 is GTSNPN, CDR2 SVGIG (reference sequence). The table came from immunoSEQ multiplex PCR; TCRdb's copy has only in-frame clones and leaves some out. Among 50,000 to 65,000 clones listed, roughly 82% were seen once. Material: peripheral blood. This rearrangement joins TRBV30 to TRBJ1-4; 7 positions match TRBD1. The receptor's source is an older woman with acute or convalescent COVID-19. Written as DNA, the CDR3 is TGTGCCTTCGCCAAGGGACAGTTTAATGAAAAACTGTTTTTT. It is translated as CAFAKGQFNEKLFF.